This TCR beta chain was documented in a study of cytomegalovirus exposure and HLA in healthy donors. Across the study: In a later analysis, the roughly 130 validation repertoires were reported to have used the same platform as the 650 to 800 first-cohort repertoires. Whole-study findings and limits: Confirmation was obtained in vitro that a few CMV-associated chains are specific for CMV antigens.

As for this clone: Its cognate antigen is unknown.

The protocol was immunoSEQ multiplex PCR, while the TCRdb copy is restricted to in-frame clones and leaves out a portion. The sample carries roughly 120,000 clones, approximately 94% recorded once. The TCR comes from a woman between 18 and 29 years old in good health and CMV-seronegative. The specimen sequenced was PBMCs.

CDR3 in DNA: TGTGCCAGCAGCCTCGGCGGAGATGAGCAGTTCTTC. Its protein is CASSLGGDEQFF. J is TRBJ2-1 and V is TRBV5-6; no definite D call. Germline V CDR1 and CDR2: SGHDT, YYEEEE. The CDR3 runs 12 residues. V was pared by 4 bases and J by 8 bases, with 10 bases between.